This T cell receptor (beta chain) was found in a study of T-cell memory formation after mild COVID-19. TCRdb called the 5' RACE reads again in MiXCR, with one record for every CDR3 protein. The data contain some 250,000 distinct CDR3 sequences, under 20% of them seen just once; the ten biggest clones take up 23%. At least ten counts were recorded for this clonotype. The germline V gene encodes CDR1 SGHNT and CDR2 YYREEE (reference sequence). V gave up 4 bases and J gave up 1 base, with 11 bases separating them. This CDR3 is built from 15 residues. The sequence was obtained from a man aged 18 to 35 who had mild COVID-19 (a few samples of this study predate the infection). Cell type and time point are not known. This sequence joins TRBV5-4 and TRBJ2-2; D gene ambiguous. Material: PBMCs or a T cell subset sorted from them (not recorded which). The CDR3 loop is CASSHGRRNTGELFF. Here the CDR3 DNA reads TGTGCCAGCAGCCACGGACGGCGGAACACCGGGGAGCTGTTTTTT.